These T cell receptor beta chains were read from a single sample in a study of T cell responses to AZD1222 COVID-19 vaccine. Clones were sequenced by immunoSEQ multiplex PCR, and TCRdb holds only the in-frame ones, with some missing. This table has 210,000 or so clones, about 92% appearing once. The sample here was peripheral blood, taken on day 0 of MenACWY control vaccination. These receptor sequences come from an adult in good health. Each CDR3 is given without its conserved first and last residue. Not every row has a clone size; where given, it reads once, few, many or a size class.

>TRBV19|TRBJ1-2|-
ASSIPRDSYYGYT
>TRBV2|TRBJ2-2|-
ASSASGSAGELF
>TRBV3-1/TRBV3-2|TRBJ1-2|-
ASSVSWGNGYT
>TRBV6-6|TRBJ1-3|-
ASSYSRDPGNTIY
>TRBV7-9|TRBJ1-1|-
ASRGTGVIREAF
>TRBV6-1|TRBJ1-2|-
ASSEDTGGNYGYT
>TRBV6-5|TRBJ1-1|-
ASSYGRTSNEAF
>TRBV5-6|TRBJ1-1|-
ASSLLVGSEAF
>TRBV7-3|TRBJ1-1|-
ASSLTRVQATEAF
>TRBV19|TRBJ2-1|once
SSAGYNEQF
>TRBV4-2|TRBJ1-4|-
ASSHLGQDRAIGPEKLF
>TRBV27|TRBJ1-4|-
ASSLNPGQINEKLF
>TRBV6-5|TRBJ1-6|-
ASSYSRSGNSPLH
>TRBV7-2|TRBJ2-5|-
ASSLGRYQETQY
>TRBV18|TRBJ1-4|-
ASSPQGTANEKLF
>TRBV5-1|TRBJ2-3|-
ASSLVQGAANTQY
>TRBV6-6|TRBJ1-2|-
ASSYGGGYGYT
>TRBV19|TRBJ1-2|once
ASSGGSVWYGYT
>TRBV2|TRBJ1-5|-
ASRGQGARSNQPQH
>TRBV6-5|TRBJ1-2|-
ASSYSDRAGPYGYT
>TRBV19|TRBJ1-6|-
ASMETGGNSPLH
>TRBV7-2|TRBJ2-7|-
ASSLRTPLRTYEQY
>TRBV25-1|TRBJ2-2|-
ASSPSEWTGELF
>TRBV5-4|TRBJ2-7|-
ASSSRRYEQY
>TRBV6-1|TRBJ2-3|-
ASSELWGSGRFTDTQY
>TRBV6-6|TRBJ1-1|-
ASAMTGMNTEAF
>TRBV10-1|TRBJ1-4|-
ASRPGPGEKLF
>TRBV6-5|TRBJ1-4|-
ASSYSGGSEKLF
>TRBV7-9|TRBJ2-5|-
ASSDRTSGGQETQY
>TRBV3-1/TRBV3-2|TRBJ1-2|-
ASSQTIAGGSYGYT
>TRBV6-6|TRBJ1-2|-
ASSAATDFYGYT
>TRBV4-1|TRBJ2-2|-
ASSQDGESGELF
>TRBV6-5|TRBJ1-2|-
ASISAAGIGGYT
>TRBV6-5|TRBJ1-6|-
ASSPSAGINSPLH
>TRBV4-1|TRBJ2-1|-
ASSQEVAGGSYNEQF
>TRBV29-1|TRBJ1-1|-
SVEGKPNTEAF
>TRBV19|TRBJ2-6|-
ASRKAGFSGANVLT
>TRBV19|TRBJ2-7|-
ASSIKVFYEQY
>TRBV19|TRBJ2-3|-
ASSIKTTDTQY
>TRBV13|TRBJ1-2|-
ASSSAEAGGHGYT
>TRBV6-6|TRBJ2-7|-
ASKGPHIYEQY
>TRBV7-9|TRBJ1-5|-
ASSHRDQPQH